These T cell receptor beta chains were read from a single sample in a study of cytomegalovirus exposure and HLA in healthy donors. Some clones are missing from TCRdb's copy, which holds only in-frame ones; the method was immunoSEQ multiplex PCR. The sample shows approximately 160,000 clones, roughly nine tenths of them seen only once. The sample consisted of PBMCs. These receptor sequences come from a young woman in good health and CMV-seropositive. Both conserved end residues are part of each CDR3. The D gene is left open where the match is weak. For some rows the clone size is stated as once, few or many, or as a class when expanded; others skip it.

>TRBD1|TRBJ2-3|-|TRBV7-2
CASSRQGTDTQYF
TGTGCCAGCAGCCGACAGGGAACAGATACGCAGTATTTT
>TRBD2|TRBJ2-1|-|TRBV7-2
CASSSRLAGMSSYNEQFF
TGTGCCAGCAGCAGCAGACTAGCGGGGATGAGCTCCTACAATGAGCAGTTCTTC
>-|TRBJ1-2|-|TRBV15
CATSRGGKRGSLYGYTF
TGTGCCACCAGCAGGGGGGGGAAGAGGGGTAGTCTCTATGGCTACACCTTC
>TRBD2|TRBJ2-7|-|TRBV7-2
CASSSGTSGRVWEQYF
TGTGCCAGCAGCTCCGGGACTAGCGGGAGGGTTTGGGAGCAGTACTTC
>-|TRBJ2-5|-|TRBV5-4
CASSLRGKETQYF
TGTGCCAGCAGCTTGCGGGGGAAAGAGACCCAGTACTTC
>TRBD2|TRBJ2-5|-|TRBV30
CAWSVGRGLIQETQYF
TGTGCCTGGAGTGTAGGGAGGGGACTAATCCAAGAGACCCAGTACTTC
>-|TRBJ1-2|-|TRBV5-5
CASSPREGGNYGYTF
TGTGCCAGCAGCCCTCGGGAGGGCGGGAATTATGGCTACACCTTC
>TRBD2|TRBJ2-7|-|TRBV7-3
CASSLTVASGTYEQYF
TGTGCCAGCAGCTTAACTGTGGCTAGCGGAACCTACGAGCAGTACTTC
>TRBD1|TRBJ1-3|-|TRBV27
CASRGTGEGNTIYF
TGTGCCAGCCGGGGGACAGGCGAGGGAAACACCATATATTTT
>TRBD2|TRBJ2-7|once|TRBV10-1
CASSPHLTSGRAPYEQYF
TGCGCCAGCAGTCCACACCTGACTAGCGGGAGGGCCCCCTACGAGCAGTACTTC
>-|TRBJ2-5|-|TRBV15
CATSREQGALRETQYF
TGTGCCACCAGCAGAGAACAAGGGGCGCTCCGGGAGACCCAGTACTTC
>-|TRBJ2-2|-|TRBV30
CAWSVRGTGELFF
TGTGCCTGGAGTGTGCGAGGCACCGGGGAGCTGTTTTTT
>-|TRBJ1-1|few|TRBV6-1
CASSFRDTEAFF
TGTGCCAGCAGCTTCAGGGACACTGAAGCTTTCTTT
>-|TRBJ2-1|-|TRBV15
CATSRAGQPRGQFF
TGTGCCACCAGCAGAGCGGGCCAACCCAGGGGGCAGTTCTTC
>-|TRBJ2-1|-|TRBV5-1
CASSSSSYNEQFF
TGCGCCAGCAGCTCCAGCTCCTACAATGAGCAGTTCTTC
>TRBD1|TRBJ1-1|-|TRBV13
CASSLGGTGNTEAFF
TGTGCCAGCAGCTTAGGCGGGACAGGGAACACTGAAGCTTTCTTT
>-|TRBJ2-5|-|TRBV7-2
CASSLVKGETQYF
TGTGCCAGCAGCTTAGTCAAGGGGGAGACCCAGTACTTC
>TRBD2|TRBJ2-7|-|TRBV28
CASSPWTSGSDNEQYF
TGTGCCAGCAGTCCTTGGACTAGCGGGAGCGACAACGAGCAGTACTTC
>TRBD2|TRBJ2-3|-|TRBV13
CASSLIGLAGGPPSTDTQYF
TGTGCCAGCAGCTTAATCGGACTAGCGGGAGGGCCCCCTAGCACAGATACGCAGTATTTT
>-|TRBJ2-7|-|TRBV4-3
CASSQDLYSYEQYF
TGCGCCAGCAGCCAAGATCTCTACTCCTACGAGCAGTACTTC
>-|TRBJ2-6|-|TRBV19
CASSIPGAIAGANVLTF
TGTGCCAGTAGTATTCCAGGGGCGATTGCTGGGGCCAACGTCCTGACTTTC
>TRBD1|TRBJ1-2|-|TRBV29-1
CSGAQGPNGYTF
TGCAGCGGTGCACAGGGGCCAAATGGCTACACCTTC
>TRBD1|TRBJ2-1|few|TRBV6-4
CASSEAGTGDYNEQFF
TGTGCCAGCAGCGAAGCCGGGACAGGGGACTACAATGAGCAGTTCTTC
>TRBD2|TRBJ2-3|-|TRBV13
CASSLVAGGTDTQYF
TGTGCCAGCAGCTTAGTAGCGGGCGGCACAGATACGCAGTATTTT
>TRBD1|TRBJ2-4|once|TRBV7-8
CASSPTRTGPAKNIQYF
TGTGCCAGCAGCCCGACGCGGACAGGCCCAGCCAAAAACATTCAGTACTTC
>TRBD2|TRBJ2-5|few|TRBV15
CATSRARGGTQYF
TGTGCCACCAGCAGAGCGCGGGGGGGGACCCAGTACTTC
>-|TRBJ2-1|-|TRBV29-1
CSVERANEQFF
TGCAGCGTTGAACGCGCCAATGAGCAGTTCTTC
>-|TRBJ2-7|few|TRBV25-1
CASSPLGTLVTYEQYF
TGTGCCAGCAGTCCCCTGGGGACTTTGGTAACCTACGAGCAGTACTTC
>TRBD1|TRBJ2-7|-|TRBV7-2
CASSTTGTGVGEQYF
TGTGCCAGCAGCACGACCGGGACAGGGGTCGGCGAGCAGTACTTC
>-|TRBJ2-2|-|TRBV10-2
CASSEPGGAGELFF
TGCGCCAGCAGTGAGCCAGGAGGGGCCGGGGAGCTGTTTTTT
>-|TRBJ2-7|-|TRBV30
CAWLPGDVPVEYEQYF
TGTGCCTGGCTCCCAGGGGATGTTCCAGTCGAGTACGAGCAGTACTTC
>TRBD1|TRBJ2-2|-|TRBV9
CASSGPKQGANTGELFF
TGTGCCAGCAGCGGCCCCAAACAGGGGGCGAACACCGGGGAGCTGTTTTTT
>-|TRBJ1-2|-|TRBV5-1
CASSLENRASYGYTF
TGCGCCAGCAGCTTGGAAAACAGGGCGAGCTATGGCTACACCTTC
>TRBD1|TRBJ2-1|-|TRBV2
CASRATGSSYNEQFF
TGTGCCAGCAGAGCGACAGGGAGCTCCTACAATGAGCAGTTCTTC
>TRBD2|TRBJ2-2|-|TRBV7-6
CASSPGTSQTGELFF
TGTGCCAGCAGTCCCGGGACTAGTCAAACCGGGGAGCTGTTTTTT
>-|TRBJ2-5|-|TRBV28
CASSFLINIGKTQYF
TGTGCCAGCAGTTTCTTGATCAACATCGGGAAGACCCAGTACTTC
>TRBD2|TRBJ2-3|-|TRBV7-9
CASSPRGLAGGLTDTQYF
TGTGCCAGCAGCCCAAGGGGACTAGCGGGAGGGCTCACAGATACGCAGTATTTT
>TRBD1|TRBJ1-4|-|TRBV28
CASNTPGDRQNEKLFF
TGTGCCAGCAACACTCCCGGGGACAGACAGAATGAAAAACTGTTTTTT
>-|TRBJ1-2|-|TRBV6-1
CASRTVKGGGYGYTF
TGTGCCAGTAGGACGGTAAAAGGGGGGGGCTATGGCTACACCTTC
>-|TRBJ2-7|few|TRBV6-6
CASGAPSYEQYF
TGTGCCAGTGGGGCACCCTCCTACGAGCAGTACTTC
>-|TRBJ1-2|-|TRBV5-4
CASRSPPGVGGYTF
TGTGCCAGCAGATCCCCCCCAGGGGTTGGCGGCTACACCTTC